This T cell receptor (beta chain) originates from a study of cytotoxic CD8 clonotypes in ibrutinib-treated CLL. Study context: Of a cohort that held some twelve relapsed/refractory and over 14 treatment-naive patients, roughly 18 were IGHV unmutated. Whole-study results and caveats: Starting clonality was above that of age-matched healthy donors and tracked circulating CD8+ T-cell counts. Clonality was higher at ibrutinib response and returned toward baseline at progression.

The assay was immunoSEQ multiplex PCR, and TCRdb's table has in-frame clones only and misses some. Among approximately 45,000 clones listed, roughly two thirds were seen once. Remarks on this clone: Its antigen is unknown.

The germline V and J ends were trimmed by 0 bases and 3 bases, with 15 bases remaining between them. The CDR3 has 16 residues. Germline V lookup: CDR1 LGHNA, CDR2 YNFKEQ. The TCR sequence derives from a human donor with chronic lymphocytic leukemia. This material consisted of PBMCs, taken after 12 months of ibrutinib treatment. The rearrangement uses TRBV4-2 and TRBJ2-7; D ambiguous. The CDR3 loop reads CASSQEWALKVYEQYF. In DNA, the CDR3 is TGTGCCAGCAGCCAAGAATGGGCCCTAAAAGTCTACGAGCAGTACTTC.